This TCR beta chain was profiled in a study of T cell changes during pregnancy in multiple sclerosis (dated by TCRdb to between 2018 and 2021). For context, the study as a whole: Changes in the T cell repertoire over the course of pregnancy were examined in this study in women with multiple sclerosis.

Libraries were made using the immunoSEQ multiplex PCR assay. As stored in TCRdb, this immuneACCESS dataset retains in-frame rearrangements with V and J assigned. A fraction of the clones does not appear; measured against another copy, unresolved V genes explain less than half of the discrepancy, and the remainder lacks a known reason. The sample profile shows approximately 63,000 clones; roughly 93% of them were found once. Roughly 2.6% of the sample belongs to the ten largest clones. CDR1 and CDR2 (SGHAT, FQNNGV) derive from the germline V gene. Measured from the cysteine to the phenylalanine, the CDR3 is 12 residues long. The entry retains the CDR3 DNA only, 36 bases that are in frame from base 1. V loses 2 bases, J loses 5 bases, and the germline ends lie 6 bases apart. Turning to this clone: This receptor's antigen is unknown. No per-base quality is available; no much larger clone lies one base away.

The sequence links TRBV11-2 to TRBJ1-1; the D gene remains uncertain. The receptor's source is a female donor with multiple sclerosis, enrolled in a pregnancy study. The specimen comprised CD8+ T cells from peripheral blood mononuclear cells, sampled in the third trimester of pregnancy. Here is the DNA: TGTGCCAGCAGCTTAAGCCCAACTGAAGCTTTCTTT. Its translation is CASSLSPTEAFF.